These 19 T cell receptor beta chains came from one sample sequenced in a study of OX40 agonist ivuxolimab in advanced cancers. TCRdb's copy holds only in-frame clones and misses some; the assay was immunoSEQ multiplex PCR. The sample lists 43,000 or so clones; roughly 86% were seen once. Sequenced material: CD4+ or CD8+ T cells sorted from blood, taken in a trial of the OX40 agonist ivuxolimab. The receptors come from an adult with an advanced solid tumor such as melanoma, head and neck, liver or kidney cancer.

The CDR3 sequence is CASNPKGLGFLDEQFF. CDR3 sequence (DNA): TGTGCCAGCAATCCGAAGGGGTTAGGTTTTTTGGATGAGCAGTTCTTC. The V and J genes are TRBV13 and TRBJ2-1; D might be TRBD1 (5 bases). The CDR3 loop spans 16 amino acids. CDR1 and CDR2 from the germline V gene are PRHDT and FYEKMQ (reference sequence). V was pared by 7 bases and J by 8 bases, with 24 bases between.

The chain joins TRBV6-5 to TRBJ2-7, with 8 positions matching TRBD1. Germline V lookup: CDR1 MNHEY, CDR2 SVGAGI. The CDR3 spans 13 residues. The ends lost 5 bases at V and 5 bases at J; junction bases unmatched: 5. The CDR3 region has the DNA TGTGCCAGCAGTCGGACAGGGAGGAACGAGCAGTACTTC. It codes for CASSRTGRNEQYF.

V gene TRBV7-6 combines with J gene TRBJ2-5; TRBD2 matches 7 bases. The CDR3 length is 16 residues. Germline loops: CDR1 SGHVS, CDR2 FNYEAQ. Trimming at V came to 1 base and at J to 2 bases, leaving 7 bases not matched to a gene. CDR3 amino acids: CASSLGAGVSQETQYF. Written as DNA, the CDR3 is TGTGCCAGCAGCTTAGGGGCGGGAGTCTCTCAAGAGACCCAGTACTTC.

This rearrangement joins TRBV11-2 to TRBJ2-1; possible D gene TRBD2, 5 bases. Germline CDR1 SGHAT, CDR2 FQNNGV. The CDR3 spans 16 residues. Trimming cost V 1 base and J 0 bases, with 10 bases left between them. The CDR3 DNA is TGTGCCAGCAGCTTAGTAAGCGGCTACTCCTACAATGAGCAGTTCTTC. Encoded protein: CASSLVSGYSYNEQFF.

Written as DNA, the CDR3 is TGTGCCAGCAGTGCCCCGGGACTAGCGGGAGTATACTTC. This codes for CASSAPGLAGVYF. The chain uses TRBV2 and TRBJ2-4; TRBD2 matches at 14 bases. The CDR3 spans 13 residues. Looked up from germline, CDR1 is SNHLY and CDR2 is FYNNEI. Trimming took 4 bases from V and 16 from J; bases not matched to a gene: 6.

This chain joins TRBV7-2 and TRBJ2-6; tentative D call: TRBD2 (5 bases). From germline, CDR1 is SGHTA and CDR2 FQGNSA. Between the trimmed V and J ends, which lost 3 bases and 2 bases, there was a span of 8 bases. The CDR3 runs to 15 residues. CDR3 amino acids: CASSFQEAGANVLTF. DNA of the CDR3: TGTGCCAGCAGCTTCCAGGAGGCTGGGGCCAACGTCCTGACTTTC.

The chain combines TRBV11-2 with TRBJ2-1; 16 nucleotides agree with TRBD2. This CDR3 has 16 residues. Germline CDR1 SGHAT, CDR2 FQNNGV. The ends lost 6 bases at V and 9 bases at J; junction bases unmatched: 8. This chain's CDR3 is CASRGLAGGKAREQFF. The CDR3 DNA reads TGTGCCAGCAGGGGACTAGCGGGAGGGAAGGCTCGTGAGCAGTTCTTC.

This chain links TRBV5-1 with TRBJ1-2, with 7 bases lining up with TRBD1. V trimming: 5 bases; J trimming: 3 bases; junction bases outside the gene matches: 13. The length of the CDR3 is 16 residues. CDR1 is SGHRS, CDR2 YFSETQ, per germline. CDR3 nucleotides: TGCGCCAGCAGTACCGGGACAGCTTATAGCTACTATGGCTACACCTTC. As protein: CASSTGTAYSYYGYTF.

This chain joins TRBV9 and TRBJ2-2; D remains ambiguous. This CDR3 contains 15 residues. CDR1 and CDR2 from the germline V gene are SGDLS and YYNGEE. Trimming left V 6 bases short and J 0 bases short, with 12 bases between. Written as DNA, the CDR3 is TGTGCCAGCAACAACGGGTTCGCGAACACCGGGGAGCTGTTTTTT. Translated, it gives CASNNGFANTGELFF.

The genes are TRBV11-3 and TRBJ2-3, with 13 bases aligning to TRBD2. There are 17 residues in the CDR3. The germline gives CDR1 SGHNT, CDR2 YENEEA. V lost 0 bases to trimming and J lost 6 bases; unmatched junction nucleotides: 6. The chain's CDR3 is CASSLEGGLAGDDTQYF. The CDR3 DNA follows: TGTGCCAGCAGCTTAGAGGGTGGACTAGCGGGAGACGATACGCAGTATTTT. The full variable domain, its missing parts supplied by reference TRBV11-3 and TRBJ2-3, is EAGVVQSPRYKIIEKKQPVAFWCNPISGHNTLYWYLQNLGQGPELLIRYENEEAVDDSQLPKDRFSAERLKGVDSTLKIQPAELGDSAVYLCASSLEGGLAGDDTQYFGPGTRLTVL.

CDR3 in DNA: TGTGCCAGTAGAAGAGGGACTAGCGGGAGAGTTGAGCAGTTCTTC. Its translation is CASRRGTSGRVEQFF. J is TRBJ2-1 and V is TRBV19, with 14 bases identical to TRBD2. Per the germline V gene, CDR1 is LNHDA and CDR2 is SQIVND (reference sequence). The V segment lost 6 bases and the J segment 9 bases; nucleotides outside the gene matches: 7. CDR3 length: 15 residues.

The rearrangement uses TRBV5-6 and TRBJ1-3, with D unclear. The CDR3 loop spans 14 amino acids. V was shortened by 1 base and J by 2 bases, with 7 bases between the two germline ends. Germline assignment: CDR1 SGHDT and CDR2 YYEEEE. CDR3: CASSLWAAGNTIYF. The DNA of the CDR3 is TGTGCCAGCAGCTTGTGGGCAGCTGGAAACACCATATATTTT. The entire variable domain, with the rest obtained from reference TRBV5-6 and TRBJ1-3, is as follows: DAGVTQSPTHLIKTRGQQVTLRCSPKSGHDTVSWYQQALGQGPQFIFQYYEEEERQRGNFPDRFSGHQFPNYSSELNVNALLLGDSALYLCASSLWAAGNTIYFGEGSWLTVV.

CDR3 residues: CASTFLGAETQYF. CDR3 nucleotides: TGTGCCAGCACCTTCTTGGGGGCAGAGACCCAGTACTTC. The chain uses TRBV5-4 and TRBJ2-5; tentatively, D is TRBD1 (6 bases). Germline V gives CDR1 SGHNT, CDR2 YYREEE (reference sequence). V dropped 6 bases and J dropped 4 bases, with 13 bases sitting between them. CDR3 length equals 13 residues.

This clone was found once. The chain recombines TRBV30 with TRBJ1-3; D unclear. The CDR3 spans 12 residues. V was pared by 4 bases and J by 3 bases, with 7 bases between. Per the germline V gene, CDR1 is GTSNPN and CDR2 is SVGIG (reference sequence). The CDR3: CAWNKVGNTIYF. CDR3 nucleotide sequence: TGTGCCTGGAATAAAGTTGGAAACACCATATATTTT.

The V call is TRBV11-3, the J call TRBJ2-2; 8 nucleotides line up with TRBD2. Germline V gene sequence: CDR1 SGHNT, CDR2 YENEEA. The CDR3 contains 15 residues. The trim removed 5 bases at V and 2 bases at J, leaving 4 bases unmatched. The CDR3 DNA sequence: TGTGCCAGCAGCGCCCTAGCGGGCAACACCGGGGAGCTGTTTTTT. This codes for CASSALAGNTGELFF.

The chain carries TRBV7-9 and TRBJ1-6; D gene unclear. Deletions cut 2 bases from V and 8 bases from J, with 4 bases between. This CDR3 comprises 12 residues. Germline V gene lookup returns CDR1 SEHNR and CDR2 FQNEAQ (reference sequence). CDR3: CASSLMDSPLHF. The CDR3 coding sequence is TGTGCCAGCAGCTTAATGGATTCACCCCTCCACTTT.

This chain connects TRBV29-1 to TRBJ2-5, with D perhaps matching TRBD2 (6 bases). The length of the CDR3 is 16 residues. CDR1 and CDR2 (germline): SQVTM, ANQGSEA. V shed 4 bases and J shed 7 bases, with 25 bases lying between them. The CDR3 nucleotides read TGCAGCGTTGCGGGGGACGTGGCTAGCGCTTTCACGACCCAGTACTTC. It codes for CSVAGDVASAFTTQYF. The variable domain in full, completed from reference TRBV29-1 and TRBJ2-5, reads SAVISQKPSRDICQRGTSLTIQCQVDSQVTMMFWYRQQPGQSLTLIATANQGSEATYESGFVIDKFPISRPNLTFSTLTVSNMSPEDSSIYLCSVAGDVASAFTTQYFGPGTRLLVL.

The chain links TRBV11-3 to TRBJ1-5; D is undetermined. The CDR3 loop spans 13 amino acids. Trimming shortened V by 5 bases and J by 0 bases, and 5 bases separated the two germline ends. Germline V gene data show CDR1 as SGHNT and CDR2 as YENEEA. The CDR3 region is CASSPYSNQPQHF. The CDR3 DNA is TGTGCCAGCAGCCCTTATAGCAATCAGCCCCAGCATTTT.

J is TRBJ2-3 and V is TRBV7-2; possible D gene TRBD1, 6 bases. This CDR3 is 15 amino acids long. CDR1 SGHTA and CDR2 FQGNSA come from the germline V gene. Trimming removed 0 bases from V and 1 base from J, with 8 bases in between. CDR3 amino acids: CASSLAGARTDTQYF. The CDR3, as DNA: TGTGCCAGCAGCTTAGCGGGGGCCCGCACAGATACGCAGTATTTT.